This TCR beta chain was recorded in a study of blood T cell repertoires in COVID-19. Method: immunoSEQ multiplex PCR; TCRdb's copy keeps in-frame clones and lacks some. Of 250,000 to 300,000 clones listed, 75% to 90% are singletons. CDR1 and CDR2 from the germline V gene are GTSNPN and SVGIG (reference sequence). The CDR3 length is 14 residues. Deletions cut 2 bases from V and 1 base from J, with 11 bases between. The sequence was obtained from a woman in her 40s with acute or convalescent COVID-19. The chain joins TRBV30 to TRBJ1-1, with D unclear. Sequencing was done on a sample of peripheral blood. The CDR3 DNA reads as TGTGCCTGGAGTCTTGGGAGGGAGAACACTGAAGCTTTCTTT. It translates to CAWSLGRENTEAFF.